The 7 T cell receptor beta chains below all came from one sample that was sequenced in a study of cytomegalovirus exposure and HLA in healthy donors. The PCR had 60 Vbeta and 13 Jbeta primers. Sequenced by immunoSEQ multiplex PCR; TCRdb stores in-frame clones only, minus some. This sample's clone table lists around 140,000 clones. Sequences were obtained from PBMCs. The source of these receptors is a woman aged 40 to 50 in good health and CMV-seronegative.

The chain uses TRBV5-4 and TRBJ2-7; the D gene is possibly TRBD1 (5 bases). CDR3 length: 13 residues. From germline, CDR1 is SGHNT and CDR2 YYREEE (reference sequence). Trimming took off 4 bases at V and 2 bases at J, with 10 bases between the two ends. The CDR3 sequence: CASSKPDTYEQYV. For the CDR3, the DNA is TGTGCCAGCAGCAAACCGGACACCTACGAGCAGTACGTC.

The V and J genes are TRBV5-1 and TRBJ2-2; TRBD2 aligns across 8 bases. With 0 bases clipped from V and 2 bases from J, the junction kept 3 bases outside the gene matches. The CDR3 is made up of 16 amino acids. Germline lookup yields CDR1 SGHRS and CDR2 YFSETQ. The CDR3 DNA reads as TGCGCCAGCAGCTTGGGGCGGGGGGTCAACACCGGGGAGCTGTTTTTT. Its translation: CASSLGRGVNTGELFF.

The chain employs TRBV9 and TRBJ2-2; possible D gene TRBD2, 5 bases. CDR3 size: 15 residues. Germline loops: CDR1 SGDLS, CDR2 YYNGEE. V was pared by 1 base and J by 5 bases, with 12 bases between. CDR3 amino acids: CASSVSSGKTGELFF. CDR3 DNA sequence: TGTGCCAGCAGCGTAAGTTCCGGGAAGACCGGGGAGCTGTTTTTT.

The genes are TRBV19 and TRBJ2-3; 9 bases match TRBD2. Trimming at V came to 3 bases and at J to 1 base, leaving 5 bases not matched to a gene. CDR1 and CDR2 (germline): LNHDA, SQIVND (reference sequence). The CDR3 runs 16 residues. CDR3 in amino acids: CASSILGGGGTDTQYF. DNA of the CDR3: TGTGCCAGTAGTATCTTAGGCGGGGGGGGCACAGATACGCAGTATTTT.

V is TRBV18 and J is TRBJ2-3, with 9 bases lining up with TRBD2. Germline V lookup: CDR1 KGHSH, CDR2 LQKENI. CDR3 length: 20 amino acids. V trimming: 2 bases; J trimming: 0 bases; junction bases outside the gene matches: 15. The CDR3 loop reads CASSPSTAGGPSASTDTQYF. The CDR3 coding sequence is TGTGCCAGCTCACCATCGACGGCGGGGGGGCCGTCGGCTAGCACAGATACGCAGTATTTT. The whole variable domain, filled in from reference TRBV18 and TRBJ2-3, reads NAGVMQNPRHLVRRRGQEARLRCSPMKGHSHVYWYRQLPEEGLKFMVYLQKENIIDESGMPKERFSAEFPKEGPSILRIQQVVRGDSAAYFCASSPSTAGGPSASTDTQYFGPGTRLTVL.

V usage is TRBV28 and J usage is TRBJ1-3; 8 bases are a match to TRBD1. In germline, CDR1 is MDHEN, CDR2 SYDVKM. The ends lost 2 bases at V and 4 bases at J; junction bases unmatched: 10. This CDR3 is 17 amino acids long. CDR3 DNA sequence: TGTGCCAGCAGTTTAGGGACAGGCCCATTGGTAGGAAACACCATATATTTT. Protein: CASSLGTGPLVGNTIYF.

The chain links TRBV11-2 to TRBJ2-7; weak D call: TRBD2 (5 bases). Germline V gene lookup returns CDR1 SGHAT and CDR2 FQNNGV. The CDR3 sequence is 15 residues long. V was trimmed by 1 base and J by 1 base, leaving 11 bases between them. CDR3 protein: CASSLGQDSSYEQYV. The CDR3 region has the DNA TGTGCCAGCAGCTTAGGTCAGGACTCTTCCTACGAGCAGTACGTC.